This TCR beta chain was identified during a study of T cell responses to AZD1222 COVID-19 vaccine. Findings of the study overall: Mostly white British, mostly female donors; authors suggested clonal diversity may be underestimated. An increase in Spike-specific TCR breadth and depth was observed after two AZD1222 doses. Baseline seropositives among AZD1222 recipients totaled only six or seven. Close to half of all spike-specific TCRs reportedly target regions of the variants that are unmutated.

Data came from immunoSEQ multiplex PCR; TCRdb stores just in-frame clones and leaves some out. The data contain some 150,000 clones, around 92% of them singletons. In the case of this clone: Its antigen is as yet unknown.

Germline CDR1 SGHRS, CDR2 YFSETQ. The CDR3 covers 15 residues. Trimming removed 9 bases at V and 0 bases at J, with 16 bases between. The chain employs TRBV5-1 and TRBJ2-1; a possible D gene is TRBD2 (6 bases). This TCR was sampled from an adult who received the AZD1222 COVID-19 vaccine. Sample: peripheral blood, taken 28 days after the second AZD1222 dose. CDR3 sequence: CATSPGGTSYNEQFF. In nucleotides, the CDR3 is TGCGCCACCTCGCCGGGCGGGACCTCCTACAATGAGCAGTTCTTC.